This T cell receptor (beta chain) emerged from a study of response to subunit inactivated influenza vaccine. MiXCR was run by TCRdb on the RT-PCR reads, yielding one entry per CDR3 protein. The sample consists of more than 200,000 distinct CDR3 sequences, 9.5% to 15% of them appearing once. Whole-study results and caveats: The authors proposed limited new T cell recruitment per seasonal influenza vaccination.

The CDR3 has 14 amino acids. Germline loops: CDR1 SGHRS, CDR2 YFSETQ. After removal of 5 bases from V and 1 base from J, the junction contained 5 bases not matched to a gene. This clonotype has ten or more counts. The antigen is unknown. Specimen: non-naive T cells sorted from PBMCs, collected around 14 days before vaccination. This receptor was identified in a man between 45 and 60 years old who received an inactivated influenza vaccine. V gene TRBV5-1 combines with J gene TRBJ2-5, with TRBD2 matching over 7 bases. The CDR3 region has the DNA TGCGCCAGCAGATCGTCTAGCGGCCAAGAGACCCAGTACTTC. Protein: CASRSSSGQETQYF.